This is a list of T cell receptor beta chains from one sample in a study of blood T cell repertoires in COVID-19. Here immunoSEQ multiplex PCR was the method, and the copy in TCRdb shows in-frame clones only, minus some. The table has over 400,000 clones, 75% to 90% seen once. Sequences were obtained from PBMCs or T cells enriched from blood (not recorded which). The receptors come from a woman in her fifties or sixties who had recovered from COVID-19. The CDR3 runs from the conserved cysteine through the conserved F or W. A D gene is named only where the DNA matches it firmly. Some rows have no size entry. The others give once, few or many, or a class for an expanded clone.

D gene,V gene,J gene,clone size,CDR3 DNA,CDR3 protein
TRBD2,TRBV11-3,TRBJ2-1,NA,TGTGCCAGCAGCCTAAGGGCGGGGGGCCTTACGAATGAGCAGTTCTTC,CASSLRAGGLTNEQFF
TRBD1,TRBV10-3,TRBJ2-7,few,TGTGCCACCCGACAGGGGTTGAGCTCCTACGAGCAGTACTTC,CATRQGLSSYEQYF
TRBD2,TRBV10-3,TRBJ2-1,NA,TGTGCCATCAGTGGATCACTAGCGGGGGGAACTATTGAGCAGTTCTTC,CAISGSLAGGTIEQFF
NA,TRBV7-6,TRBJ1-4,NA,TGTGCCAGCAGCTTAGTTGGAGGGGAGAAGGAAAAACTGTTTTTT,CASSLVGGEKEKLFF
NA,TRBV5-1,TRBJ2-3,NA,TGCGCCAGCAGCTTGGCGGGGAAGGCGGCAGATACGCAGTATTTT,CASSLAGKAADTQYF
NA,TRBV6-5,TRBJ2-1,NA,TGTGCCAGCAGTTACTTAGCCCTGGGTGAGCAGTTCTTC,CASSYLALGEQFF
NA,TRBV7-2,TRBJ1-2,NA,TGTGCCAGCAGCTCCCATCTCCTACTTGGGACAACAAACTATGGCTACACCTTC,CASSSHLLLGTTNYGYTF
TRBD1,TRBV5-1,TRBJ2-1,NA,TGCGCCAGCAGCTTGGGGGGACAGGGAAGGAATGAGCAGTTCTTC,CASSLGGQGRNEQFF
TRBD2,TRBV11-2,TRBJ2-3,NA,TGTGCCAGCAGCTTACTTTGGACTAGCGGGGGGCCAGATACGCAGTATTTT,CASSLLWTSGGPDTQYF
TRBD1,TRBV7-9,TRBJ1-4,once,TGTGCCAGCAGCTCCACCGCGAACAGGGGGGGTGAAAAACTGTTTTTT,CASSSTANRGGEKLFF
NA,TRBV30,TRBJ2-2,NA,TGTGCCTGGAGTGGGGACTTGGGGGGGCCTAACACCGGGGAGCTGTTTTTT,CAWSGDLGGPNTGELFF
NA,TRBV6-1,TRBJ1-1,NA,TGTGCCAGCAGTGTTGGGGGGACCCGGGGGAACACTGAAGCTTTCTTT,CASSVGGTRGNTEAFF
NA,TRBV5-4,TRBJ1-2,once,TGTGCCAGCATCTTTGATTCCCCCAGGGATGGCTACACCTTC,CASIFDSPRDGYTF
NA,TRBV4-2,TRBJ2-7,NA,TGTGCCAGCAGCCAAGACGCGAGCTCCAAACCGGAGCAGTACTTC,CASSQDASSKPEQYF
TRBD1,TRBV3-1/TRBV3-2,TRBJ1-1,NA,TGTGCCAGCAGCCTCAACAGGGGAGTTTTCTTT,CASSLNRGVFF
NA,TRBV6-1,TRBJ1-4,NA,TGTGCCAGCAGTGAGGGTAGGGGGGGAAAACTGTTTTTT,CASSEGRGGKLFF
NA,TRBV23-1,TRBJ2-5,once,TGCGCCAGCAGTCGGTGGGCTCCGGGGGAGACCCAGTACTTC,CASSRWAPGETQYF
TRBD1,TRBV7-2,TRBJ1-2,few,TGTGCCAGCAGCTTCCGGGACAGGGGCAATGGCTACACCTTC,CASSFRDRGNGYTF
NA,TRBV11-3,TRBJ2-2,NA,TGTGCCAGCAGCTTACCTCTAAACACCGGGGAGCTGTTTTTT,CASSLPLNTGELFF
NA,TRBV11-3,TRBJ2-3,NA,TGTGCCAGCAGCAAGAAGGGAAACCAGGGCCCTTTGGCGCAGTATTTT,CASSKKGNQGPLAQYF
NA,TRBV4-1,TRBJ1-1,once,TGCGCCAGCAGCCAAGTACACCTTCGGAACACTGAAGCTTTCTTT,CASSQVHLRNTEAFF
TRBD1,TRBV3-1/TRBV3-2,TRBJ1-1,NA,TGTGCCAGCAGAGATACAGGGGGCCAAAAAGCTTTCTTT,CASRDTGGQKAFF